A single sample gave rise to the 9 T cell receptor beta chains below, sequenced in a study of shared clonotypes between healthy human individuals. Assay: immunoSEQ multiplex PCR; the TCRdb copy retains only in-frame clones and omits some. The sample lists about 2 million clones, roughly 94% seen once, with more than 0.1% in the top ten. The sequencing input was naive CD4+ T cells sorted from blood. Subset described: CD45RA+ positively selected. The receptors derive from a man in his late teens or twenties in good health.

CDR3 residues: CAWTNLRAGQGYTF. The CDR3 DNA reads TGTGCCTGGACCAATTTGAGGGCAGGCCAAGGCTACACCTTC. The V call is TRBV30, the J call TRBJ1-2; D is undetermined. This CDR3 comprises 14 residues. V dropped 4 bases and J dropped 8 bases, with 20 bases sitting between them. The germline V gene encodes CDR1 GTSNPN and CDR2 SVGIG (reference sequence). Complete variable domain (other parts from reference TRBV30 and TRBJ1-2): SQTIHQWPATLVQPVGSPLSLECTVEGTSNPNLYWYRQAAGRGLQLLFYSVGIGQISSEVPQNLSASRPQDRQFILSSKKLLLSDSGFYLCAWTNLRAGQGYTFGSGTRLTVV.

This clone was seen once. CDR3 region: CAISVTDTNTGELFF. The CDR3 DNA follows: TGTGCCATCAGTGTGACAGATACGAACACCGGGGAGCTGTTTTTT. The genes are TRBV10-3 and TRBJ2-2, with D possibly being TRBD1 (5 bases). Germline V gene lookup returns CDR1 ENHRY and CDR2 SYGVKD. Trimming removed 4 bases at V and 0 bases at J, with 9 bases between. This CDR3 has 15 residues.

The V call is TRBV4-1, the J call TRBJ2-3, with D perhaps assigned TRBD1 or TRBD2 (5 bases each). The germline CDR1 and CDR2 sequences are MGHRA and YSYEKL. The CDR3 covers 17 residues. V was trimmed by 3 bases and J by 3 bases, leaving 19 bases between them. CDR3 sequence reads: CASSQAPGPQITDTQYF. In DNA form, the CDR3 reads TGCGCCAGCAGCCAGGCGCCGGGACCCCAAATTACAGATACGCAGTATTTT.

As for this clone: The germline gene is not matched at one end of the junction; a read error may be the cause. Distinct nucleotide sequences in the sample also encode this CDR3. The CDR3 coding sequence is TGCAGTGGTAGAGGATCCTACGAGCAGTACTTC. Its protein product is CSGRGSYEQYF. The V gene is TRBV20-1, the J gene TRBJ2-7; D uncertain. Germline assignment: CDR1 DFQATT and CDR2 SNEGSKA (reference sequence). The CDR3 has 11 amino acids.

This clone showed up just once. V and J are TRBV30 and TRBJ2-7, with 9 bases lining up with TRBD1. With V trimmed by 4 bases and J by 4 bases, 5 bases remained unmatched. CDR1 and CDR2 from the germline V gene are GTSNPN and SVGIG (reference sequence). The CDR3 consists of 13 residues. The CDR3 DNA is TGTGCCTGGACGACAGGGGGTAGGTACGAGCAGTACTTC. Its protein product is CAWTTGGRYEQYF.

This chain joins TRBV11-2 and TRBJ1-6; D not resolved. V was trimmed by 5 bases and J by 2 bases, leaving 10 bases between them. The CDR3 is made up of 15 amino acids. The germline V gene has CDR1 SGHAT and CDR2 FQNNGV. The CDR3 is CASSRMGTYNSPLHF. In DNA form, the CDR3 reads TGTGCCAGCAGCCGGATGGGGACCTATAATTCACCCCTCCACTTT.

The chain employs TRBV29-1 and TRBJ2-1, with 9 bases matching TRBD1. Germline CDR1 SQVTM, CDR2 ANQGSEA. The J segment lost 2 bases and the V segment lost 8 bases, leaving 10 bases of the junction unmatched. The CDR3 contains 15 residues. Here the CDR3 DNA reads TGCAGCACCAGACAGGGGGAGAGGGCCTACAATGAGCAGTTCTTC. This codes for CSTRQGERAYNEQFF.

V is TRBV7-2 and J is TRBJ1-5; 8 nucleotides match TRBD1. V trimming: 5 bases; J trimming: 6 bases; junction bases outside the gene matches: 6. This CDR3 is built from 14 residues. Germline CDR1 is SGHTA and CDR2 is FQGNSA. The CDR3: CASSTPDRVQPQHF. CDR3 coding DNA: TGTGCCAGCAGCACGCCGGACAGGGTTCAGCCCCAGCATTTT.

The chain combines TRBV5-1 with TRBJ2-2; 8 bases map to TRBD2. Germline lookup yields CDR1 SGHRS and CDR2 YFSETQ. Trimming at V came to 0 bases and at J to 5 bases, leaving 12 bases not matched to a gene. The CDR3 loop spans 18 amino acids. The CDR3 loop is CASSLGQTAGARTGELFF. The CDR3 nucleotides read TGCGCCAGCAGCTTGGGCCAAACAGCGGGAGCAAGGACCGGGGAGCTGTTTTTT.